These T cell receptor beta chains were read from a single sample in a study of blood T cells in healthy people across ages. MiXCR, run by TCRdb on the 5' RACE reads, gives a single entry per CDR3 protein. This sample has some 900,000 distinct CDR3 sequences, with roughly 43% found just once. Sequencing input: blood. Receptor source: a man younger than 45 in good health. Each CDR3 is given with its conserved first and last residue. D genes are given only for firm matches. Size is stated for part of the rows, as once, few or many counts, or as a class when the clone is expanded.

>TRBV20-1|TRBJ1-1|-|-
CSAPPGGMVAEAFF
TGCAGTGCTCCCCCGGGAGGGATGGTCGCTGAAGCTTTCTTT
>TRBV4-3|TRBJ1-1|-|few
CASSRVMNTEAFF
TGCGCCAGCAGCCGGGTAATGAACACTGAAGCTTTCTTT
>TRBV4-2|TRBJ2-1|-|-
CTSSQDSANEQFF
TGTACCAGCAGCCAAGATTCCGCGAACGAGCAGTTCTTC
>TRBV9|TRBJ1-2|-|few
CASSVGLLNYGYTF
TGTGCCAGCAGCGTAGGACTGCTTAACTATGGCTACACCTTC
>TRBV4-2|TRBJ2-3|TRBD1|-
CASSQDFPGQGISDTQYF
TGTGCCAGCAGCCAAGATTTCCCGGGACAGGGAATATCAGATACGCAGTATTTT
>TRBV6-1|TRBJ1-1|-|-
CASSEDRRALNTEAFF
TGTGCCAGCAGTGAAGATAGGAGGGCCCTGAACACTGAAGCTTTCTTT
>TRBV7-2|TRBJ2-1|-|few
CASSLAGGVYNEQFF
TGTGCCAGCAGCTTAGCGGGGGGCGTCTACAATGAGCAGTTCTTC
>TRBV6-5|TRBJ2-7|TRBD1|-
CASSYKGQGTYEQYF
TGTGCCAGCAGTTATAAGGGACAGGGGACCTACGAGCAGTACTTC
>TRBV7-9|TRBJ1-2|-|-
CASSALGYGYTF
TGTGCCAGCAGCGCCCTTGGCTATGGCTACACCTTC
>TRBV7-6|TRBJ2-7|-|many
CASSLMAQGDSYEQYF
TGTGCCAGCAGCTTAATGGCACAGGGAGACTCCTACGAGCAGTACTTC
>TRBV4-1|TRBJ2-1|-|many
CASSQQPYNEQFF
TGCGCCAGCAGCCAACAACCATACAATGAGCAGTTCTTC
>TRBV4-2|TRBJ1-2|-|few
CASSQDLPTANYGYTF
TGTGCCAGCAGCCAAGATCTCCCGACAGCGAACTATGGCTACACCTTC
>TRBV20-1|TRBJ2-5|-|few
CSARVRENQETQYF
TGCAGTGCTAGAGTCAGGGAGAACCAAGAGACCCAGTACTTC
>TRBV3-1|TRBJ2-1|TRBD2|-
CASSSRGGYNEQFF
TGTGCCAGCAGTTCACGGGGGGGCTACAATGAGCAGTTCTTC
>TRBV7-9|TRBJ2-3|TRBD1|-
CASSFDRGSTDTQYF
TGTGCCAGCAGCTTCGACAGGGGGAGCACAGATACGCAGTATTTT
>TRBV18|TRBJ1-2|-|-
CASSPRGARDYGYTF
TGTGCCAGCTCACCAAGGGGGGCTCGTGACTATGGCTACACCTTC
>TRBV4-3|TRBJ2-5|TRBD2|few
CASSDGLAGEETQYF
TGCGCCAGCAGCGATGGACTAGCGGGGGAAGAGACCCAGTACTTC
>TRBV29-1|TRBJ2-1|-|-
CSVLAPGDKQFF
TGCAGCGTTCTAGCGCCGGGGGATAAGCAGTTCTTC
>TRBV10-3|TRBJ1-2|TRBD1|-
CAISEDFGRTGSVGSYGYTF
TGTGCCATCAGTGAGGATTTTGGTAGGACAGGTTCTGTGGGCAGCTATGGCTACACCTTC
>TRBV6-5|TRBJ1-2|-|few
CASRSVGQSLYGYTF
TGTGCCAGCAGGTCAGTCGGACAGAGCCTCTATGGCTACACCTTC
>TRBV27|TRBJ1-2|-|few
CASGRESNYGYTF
TGTGCCAGTGGTAGGGAGTCTAACTATGGCTACACCTTC
>TRBV9|TRBJ2-1|TRBD2|once
CASSVRLAGPNEQFF
TGTGCCAGCAGCGTTAGACTAGCGGGCCCCAATGAGCAGTTCTTC
>TRBV20-1|TRBJ1-2|TRBD1|few
CSARDQGGYGYTF
TGCAGTGCTAGAGATCAGGGGGGCTATGGCTACACCTTC